This passage covers 30 T cell receptor beta chains from one sample sequenced in a study of blood T cells in healthy people across ages. PCR was performed a second time for about 6 to 11 cycles using a sample-barcoded 5' primer and a J-beta primer mix. TCRdb redid the calling of the 5' RACE reads with MiXCR, one entry per CDR3 protein. This sample carries hundreds of thousands of distinct CDR3 sequences, 25% to 35% of them seen once, and the ten largest clones take approximately 3.3%. A further study also used this sample, focusing on T cells of mothers and their children.

The sample consisted of blood. The receptors here all came from a boy between 2 and 10 years old in good health.

This clonotype was seen a few times. The chain combines TRBV7-2 with TRBJ2-5; 10 nucleotides line up with TRBD2. Germline V gene lookup returns CDR1 SGHTA and CDR2 FQGNSA. The CDR3 covers 16 residues. After removal of 4 bases from V and 5 bases from J, the junction contained 10 bases not matched to a gene. CDR3 in amino acids: CASSSIPGLARETQYF. As DNA, the CDR3 is TGTGCCAGCAGCTCTATTCCGGGACTAGCGAGGGAGACCCAGTACTTC.

CDR3 sequence: CAISESKTGSETQYF. CDR3 DNA: TGTGCCATCAGTGAGTCGAAGACAGGGTCGGAGACCCAGTACTTC. The chain uses TRBV10-3 and TRBJ2-5; 7 nucleotides match TRBD1. With V trimmed by 0 bases and J by 5 bases, 6 bases remained unmatched. CDR3 length equals 15 residues. Germline-derived CDR1 and CDR2 are ENHRY and SYGVKD.

This clonotype was recorded a few times. The chain is built from TRBV10-2 and TRBJ2-7; D call uncertain. Per the germline V gene, CDR1 is WSHSY and CDR2 is SAAADI. The CDR3 is 13 residues long. Trimming took 7 bases from V and 0 from J, leaving 10 bases between them. The CDR3 region is CASKNAGSYEQYF. As DNA, the CDR3 is TGCGCCAGCAAGAATGCTGGCTCCTACGAGCAGTACTTC.

The rearrangement joins TRBV7-9 to TRBJ1-2, with D possibly being TRBD1 (6 bases). The CDR3 contains 14 residues. Trimming took off 4 bases at V and 3 bases at J, with 12 bases between the two ends. CDR1 is SEHNR, CDR2 FQNEAQ, per germline (reference sequence). The DNA for the CDR3 is TGTGCCAGCAGCTCAGGGGCTGGTTACTATGGCTACACCTTC. Translated, it gives CASSSGAGYYGYTF.

The chain combines TRBV5-1 with TRBJ2-1, with D perhaps matching TRBD2 (5 bases). The CDR3 is 16 amino acids. Trimming cost V 0 bases and J 4 bases, with 14 bases left between them. CDR1 SGHRS and CDR2 YFSETQ come from the germline V gene. The CDR3 is CASSLEVRSGYNEQFF. The CDR3 DNA is TGCGCCAGCAGCTTGGAGGTGCGGTCGGGATACAATGAGCAGTTCTTC.

V gene TRBV7-2 combines with J gene TRBJ2-5, with TRBD1 matching over 7 bases. From germline, CDR1 is SGHTA and CDR2 FQGNSA. This CDR3 spans 15 amino acids. The ends lost 5 bases at V and 5 bases at J; junction bases unmatched: 11. Here the CDR3 DNA reads TGTGCCAGCAGCCAATACACAGGGGCGCTGGAGACCCAGTACTTC. Residues: CASSQYTGALETQYF.

This clonotype was observed a handful of times. The chain combines TRBV7-2 with TRBJ2-3; D is unclear. CDR3 length: 14 amino acids. Trimming left V 3 bases short and J 2 bases short, with 9 bases between. Germline V gene lookup returns CDR1 SGHTA and CDR2 FQGNSA. CDR3 sequence reads: CASSFGTLTDTQYF. CDR3 nucleotide sequence: TGTGCCAGCAGCTTTGGTACACTCACAGATACGCAGTATTTT.

This chain joins TRBV2 and TRBJ1-1, with D uncertain. Trimming shortened V by 2 bases and J by 9 bases, and 13 bases separated the two germline ends. Per germline, CDR1 SNHLY and CDR2 FYNNEI. The CDR3 totals 13 residues. The CDR3 protein is CASSEYVWNKAFF. The DNA of the CDR3 is TGTGCCAGCAGTGAATATGTTTGGAATAAAGCTTTCTTT.

The chain carries TRBV21-1 and TRBJ2-7; the listed D gene, TRBD2, was not tested against the DNA. TRBV21-1 is annotated as a pseudogene. The length of the CDR3 is 17 residues. CDR3: CASSRKRGTSGTYEQYF. CDR3 in DNA: TGTGCCAGCAGCCGAAAAAGGGGGACTAGCGGGACCTACGAGCAGTACTTC.

V is TRBV6-2 or TRBV6-3 and J is TRBJ1-2; a weak D match, TRBD1 (6 bases). The CDR3 sequence is 13 residues long. Germline V gene lookup returns CDR1 MNHEY and CDR2 SVGEGT. V dropped 6 bases and J dropped 6 bases, with 14 bases sitting between them. The CDR3 sequence: CASRKQGEDGYTF. In nucleotides, the CDR3 is TGTGCCAGCAGGAAACAGGGAGAGGATGGCTACACCTTC.

In regard to this clonotype: Without the conserved terminal phenylalanine or tryptophan, this CDR3 likely stems from a read error. The CDR3 DNA sequence: TGTGCCAGCAGTGACCACTTAGCCAAAAACATTCAGTACGTC. This sequence encodes CASSDHLAKNIQYV. The chain links TRBV6-1 to TRBJ2-4; D gene unclear. The CDR3 has 14 amino acids. Germline V gene data show CDR1 as MNHNS and CDR2 as SASEGT. Trimming removed 3 bases at V and 0 bases at J, with 6 bases between.

This clonotype has just a few counts. The V and J genes are TRBV29-1 and TRBJ2-3; 15 bases are shared with TRBD2. This CDR3 comprises 16 residues. V shed 6 bases, J shed 4 bases, and the junction held 8 bases outside the gene matches. The germline V gene has CDR1 SQVTM and CDR2 ANQGSEA. The CDR3 nucleotides are TGCAGCGTCGGGACCGGGACTAGCGGGAGGTCAGATACGCAGTATTTT. Amino acids: CSVGTGTSGRSDTQYF.

V gene TRBV20-1 combines with J gene TRBJ2-4, with D perhaps TRBD2 (6 bases). The CDR3 runs to 16 residues. V gave up 0 bases and J gave up 5 bases, with 17 bases separating them. From germline, CDR1 is DFQATT and CDR2 SNEGSKA (reference sequence). CDR3 nucleotides: TGCAGTGCTAGAGATGGGGCTCACGGAGGGGAAAACATTCAGTACTTC. It yields the protein CSARDGAHGGENIQYF.

In this sample, this clonotype turned up a few times. The chain combines TRBV12-3 or TRBV12-4 with TRBJ2-5; D possibly uses TRBD1 or TRBD2 (5 bases each). TRBJ2-7 matches the DNA end more closely, so the J call is doubtful. The CDR3 totals 14 residues. The CDR3 here is CASSFGIGAYEQYF. The CDR3 nucleotides are TGTGCCAGCAGTTTCGGGATTGGGGCTTACGAGCAGTACTTC.

This clonotype was detected a few times. This chain joins TRBV10-3 and TRBJ2-5; 7 bases are a match to TRBD1. V lost 10 bases to trimming and J lost 5 bases; unmatched junction nucleotides: 13. Germline CDR1 ENHRY, CDR2 SYGVKD. The CDR3 has 14 residues. DNA for the CDR3: TGTGCCACCCGACAGGGTGAGGGCGAGGAGACCCAGTACTTC. This encodes CATRQGEGEETQYF.

The chain has TRBV7-8 and TRBJ2-3; TRBD1 might be the D (6 bases). In germline, CDR1 is SGHVS, CDR2 FQNEAQ. V dropped 3 bases and J dropped 0 bases, with 10 bases sitting between them. The CDR3 spans 15 residues. The CDR3 loop reads CASSFGQFSTDTQYF. As DNA, the CDR3 is TGTGCCAGCAGCTTTGGACAGTTTAGCACAGATACGCAGTATTTT. The full variable domain, completed using reference TRBV7-8 and TRBJ2-3, is GAGVSQSPRYKVAKRGQDVALRCDPISGHVSLFWYQQALGQGPEFLTYFQNEAQLDKSGLPSDRFFAERPEGSVSTLKIQRTQQEDSAVYLCASSFGQFSTDTQYFGPGTRLTVL.

In DNA, the CDR3 is TGTGCCATCAGTGGGGAACGTTACGAGCAGTACTTC. It specifies CAISGERYEQYF. The V gene is TRBV10-3, the J gene TRBJ2-7; D is undetermined. V was pared by 4 bases and J by 4 bases, with 8 bases between. The CDR3 covers 12 residues. Germline V gene sequence: CDR1 ENHRY, CDR2 SYGVKD.

This clonotype was counted between two and nine times. The gene calls are TRBV24-1 and TRBJ2-5; 11 bases map to TRBD2. TRBJ2-1 explains the end of the DNA better; the J call may be wrong. The CDR3 is 17 residues long. Germline V gives CDR1 KGHDR, CDR2 SFDVKD. CDR3 DNA: TGTGCCACCAGTGAGGCCGGGACTAGCGGTCAGAGGCATGAGCAGTTCTTC. This encodes CATSEAGTSGQRHEQFF.

This sequence joins TRBV28 and TRBJ2-7; perhaps TRBD2 as D (6 bases). The end of the DNA is better explained by TRBJ2-5, so the J call may be wrong. The CDR3 runs 14 residues. The germline CDR1 and CDR2 sequences are MDHEN and SYDVKM. CDR3 protein: CASSPRLGSETQYF. As DNA, the CDR3 is TGTGCCAGCAGTCCCCGACTAGGAAGCGAGACCCAGTACTTC.

This chain links TRBV4-3 with TRBJ2-5; D not resolved. This CDR3 has 15 amino acids. Germline V CDR1 and CDR2: LGHNA, YSLEER. Trimming removed 1 base at V and 3 bases at J, with 12 bases between. The CDR3 spells CASSQGTKLEETQYF. CDR3 coding DNA: TGCGCCAGCAGCCAAGGAACGAAGTTGGAAGAGACCCAGTACTTC.

The table lists this clonotype with a few counts. The chain combines TRBV12-3 or TRBV12-4 with TRBJ1-3; 8 bases are a match to TRBD1. V trimming: 6 bases; J trimming: 3 bases; junction bases outside the gene matches: 4. The CDR3 covers 14 residues. This CDR3 is CASSPGGLGNTIYF. The CDR3 nucleotides are TGTGCCAGCAGCCCAGGGGGCCTTGGAAACACCATATATTTT.

J is TRBJ2-3 and V is TRBV13, with TRBD2 matching over 7 bases. CDR3 length: 13 residues. V lost 6 bases to trimming and J lost 5 bases; unmatched junction nucleotides: 5. CDR1 and CDR2 from the germline V gene are PRHDT and FYEKMQ (reference sequence). This chain's CDR3 is CASRLALLDTQYF. In nucleotides, the CDR3 is TGTGCCAGCAGACTAGCGTTATTAGATACGCAGTATTTT.

This chain uses TRBV21-1 with TRBJ2-3; the tabulated D call, TRBD2, remains unverified against the DNA. TRBV21-1 is described as a pseudogene. This CDR3 is built from 16 residues. Here the CDR3 reads CASSNRTSGSTDTQYF. The CDR3 nucleotides read TGTGCCAGCAGCAACCGGACTAGCGGGAGCACAGATACGCAGTATTTT.

This clonotype was counted a few times. The chain recombines TRBV5-1 with TRBJ2-1, with 7 bases aligning to TRBD2. The CDR3 extends over 15 amino acids. After removal of 6 bases from V and 3 bases from J, the junction contained 9 bases not matched to a gene. The germline gives CDR1 SGHRS, CDR2 YFSETQ. The CDR3 DNA is TGCGCCAGCAAGGGTACTAGCGCGGACTACAATGAGCAGTTCTTC. Translation: CASKGTSADYNEQFF.

This clonotype was counted a few times. One junction end does not reproduce the germline sequence, and a read error may be involved. This rearrangement joins TRBV9 to TRBJ2-5, with 9 bases that match TRBD2. The DNA end favors TRBJ2-1, so the J call may be wrong. The CDR3 extends over 17 amino acids. Germline CDR1 reads SGDLS; CDR2 reads YYNGEE. The CDR3 DNA follows: TGTACCAGCAGCGTAGGGGTTAGCGGGGGACCCTACAATGAGCAGTTCTTC. Protein sequence: CTSSVGVSGGPYNEQFF.

V and J are TRBV6-5 and TRBJ2-1; 11 bases are shared with TRBD2. Per the germline V gene, CDR1 is MNHEY and CDR2 is SVGAGI. This CDR3 comprises 14 residues. V gave up 0 bases and J gave up 9 bases; unmatched junction bases: 1. The CDR3 region is CASSYSGTSGEQFF. The CDR3 DNA follows: TGTGCCAGCAGTTACTCGGGGACTAGCGGTGAGCAGTTCTTC.

The chain combines TRBV20-1 with TRBJ2-7, with TRBD2 matching 9 bases. V was clipped by 5 bases and J by 6 bases; unmatched bases: 17. The CDR3 contains 16 residues. In germline, CDR1 is DFQATT, CDR2 SNEGSKA (reference sequence). CDR3 bases: TGCAGTGCTCGACTTGAGACTAGCGGTCGGCTCGGCGAGCAGTACTTC. Translating it yields CSARLETSGRLGEQYF.

This clonotype was picked up a small number of times. V usage is TRBV6-6 and J usage is TRBJ1-1; a weak D match, TRBD1 (5 bases). Germline CDR1 is MNHNY and CDR2 is SVGAGI (reference sequence). The V gene lost 7 bases and the J gene lost 0 bases, with 12 bases spanning the gap. The CDR3 has 14 amino acids. In DNA, the CDR3 is TGTGCCAGCATCTTGGGACGGATGAACACTGAAGCTTTCTTT. Protein: CASILGRMNTEAFF.

The chain couples TRBV3-1 to TRBJ1-2; 7 bases are shared with TRBD1. The CDR3 covers 14 residues. In germline, CDR1 is LGHDT, CDR2 YNNKEL (reference sequence). J gave up 5 bases and V 4 bases, and 7 bases lay outside the gene matches. This CDR3 is CASSPRDRLYGYTF. The CDR3 DNA reads as TGTGCCAGCAGCCCGCGGGACAGATTGTATGGCTACACCTTC.

This chain links TRBV2 with TRBJ2-1, with 9 bases matching TRBD2. With V trimmed by 6 bases and J by 12 bases, 12 bases remained unmatched. The CDR3 covers 14 residues. Germline CDR1 and CDR2: SNHLY and FYNNEI. DNA of the CDR3: TGTGCCAGCAGGGCTAGCGGGGCTACAATGACGCAGTTCTTC. Its translation is CASRASGATMTQFF. The full variable domain, with the rest looked up from reference TRBV2 and TRBJ2-1, is EPEVTQTPSHQVTQMGQEVILRCVPISNHLYFYWYRQILGQKVEFLVSFYNNEISEKSEIFDDQFSVERPDGSNFTLKIRSTKLEDSAMYFCASRASGATMTQFFGPGTRLTVL.